This T cell receptor beta chain was recovered during a study of cytomegalovirus exposure and HLA in healthy donors. The study, taken as a whole, reports: In vitro experiments confirmed that a few CMV-associated chains were specific for CMV antigens. Cytomegalovirus association was assigned to about 150 TCR beta chains.

PCR was performed using 60 Vbeta and 13 Jbeta primers. Clones were read by immunoSEQ multiplex PCR, and TCRdb kept only the in-frame ones, dropping some. The sample lists 110,000 to 150,000 clones, about 75% occurring once. Germline CDR1 reads MNHNY; CDR2 reads SVGAGI (reference sequence). This CDR3 region has 14 residues. Trimming took off 2 bases at V and 4 bases at J, with 9 bases between the two ends. Healthy bone marrow donors made up the cohort. This clone was picked up a small number of times. Antigen: not known. Distinct nucleotide sequences in the sample also encode this CDR3. The sequencing sample was made of PBMCs. The V call is TRBV6-6, the J call TRBJ1-3, with D unresolved. This TCR was recovered from a woman in her 30s in good health and CMV-seronegative. The CDR3 bases are TGTGCCAGCAGTTACGGAGGCTCGGGAAACACCATATATTTT. Its protein product is CASSYGGSGNTIYF.